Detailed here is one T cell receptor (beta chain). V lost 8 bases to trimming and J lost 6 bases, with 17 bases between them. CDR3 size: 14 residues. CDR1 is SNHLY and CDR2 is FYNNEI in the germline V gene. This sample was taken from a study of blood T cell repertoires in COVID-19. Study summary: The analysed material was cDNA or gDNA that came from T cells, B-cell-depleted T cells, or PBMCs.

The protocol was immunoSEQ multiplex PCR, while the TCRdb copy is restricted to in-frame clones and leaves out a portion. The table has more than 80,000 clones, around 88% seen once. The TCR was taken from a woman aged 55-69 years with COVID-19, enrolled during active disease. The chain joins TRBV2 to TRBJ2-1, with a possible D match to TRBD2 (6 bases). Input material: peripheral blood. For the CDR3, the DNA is TGTGCCAGCGGGGCCTCTAGCGCTGGCAATGAGCAGTTCTTC. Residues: CASGASSAGNEQFF.